The clone carrying this TCR beta chain was counted a few times. What it binds is not known. Unique molecular identifiers were incorporated when the TCRbeta library was constructed. TCRdb called the PCR reads again in MiXCR, with one record for every CDR3 protein. In the table there are hundreds of thousands of distinct CDR3 sequences, approximately 17% of which are singletons. V lost 3 bases and J lost 8, with 13 bases in between. The CDR3 runs 14 residues. These data belong to a study of T-cell reconstitution after alpha-beta-depleted transplantation in children. Study-level points and caveats: Where some patients showed high TCRbeta diversity at day 60, it came from recipient T cells and thymic progenitors that had survived. A year post-transplant, T-cell counts and diversity derived mostly from newly produced T cells. Several hundred graft clones that had expanded were reportedly the source of alpha-beta T cells about two months after transplant.

The sample in question was PBMCs, mostly from graft donor cells, obtained 360 days after TCRalphabeta/CD19-depleted stem cell transplant. The TCR comes from a male patient between 2 and 10 years old who had a stem cell transplant for acute lymphoblastic leukemia, so the T cells may come from the graft donor. The gene calls are TRBV12-3 or TRBV12-4 and TRBJ2-2; tentatively, D is TRBD1 (5 bases). DNA of the CDR3: TGTGCCAGCAGTTTCGGCCAGGGATCAGGGGAGCTGTTTTTT. It specifies CASSFGQGSGELFF.